The rows below give T cell receptor beta chains drawn from one sample of a study of human T cells and chemical hapten exposure. TCRdb re-derived calls from the RACE reads in MiXCR, one entry per CDR3 protein. The sample includes 80,000 to 100,000 distinct CDR3 sequences, roughly 27% of them seen just once. The sequencing here drew on whole blood, taken in connection with sensitization to the hapten diphenylcyclopropenone (DPC). The receptors here all came from a man in his forties or fifties with alopecia areata. Some clones in this sample may be carry-over from other donors' samples. CDR3s include the opening cysteine and the closing phenylalanine or tryptophan. The D gene is left open where the match is weak. Clone sizes are given selectively: once, few, many, or a class where the clone is expanded.

DNA: TGTGCCAGCAGCGTAGGCCAGGGGCTGGAAGGAAACACCATATATTTT
CDR3: CASSVGQGLEGNTIYF
length: 16
J: TRBJ1-3
D: NA
size: NA
V: TRBV9

DNA: TGTGCCAGCCCAAAACCGAGACAGGGGGCCTACGAGCAGTACTTC
CDR3: CASPKPRQGAYEQYF
length: 15
J: TRBJ2-7
D: TRBD1
size: once
V: TRBV18

DNA: TGTGCCAGCAGTTTAATACCTCGACCGGGGTATACGCAGTATTTT
CDR3: CASSLIPRPGYTQYF
length: 15
J: TRBJ2-3
D: NA
size: few
V: TRBV27

DNA: TGTGCCAGTAGCAACAGGGGGCCCCTGTTTTTT
CDR3: CASSNRGPLFF
length: 11
J: TRBJ1-4
D: TRBD1
size: NA
V: TRBV19

DNA: TGTGCCAGCAGCTTAAAGGGACAGACTTTCTACGAGCAGTACTTC
CDR3: CASSLKGQTFYEQYF
length: 15
J: TRBJ2-7
D: TRBD1
size: NA
V: TRBV7-3

DNA: TGTGCCAGCAGCTTAAATCGCGGGGCGGCAGATACGCAGTATTTT
CDR3: CASSLNRGAADTQYF
length: 15
J: TRBJ2-3
D: NA
size: few
V: TRBV7-8

DNA: TGTGCCAGCTCACCACCGGGACAGGGTCTGGCTGGGGCCAACGTCCTGACTTTC
CDR3: CASSPPGQGLAGANVLTF
length: 18
J: TRBJ2-6
D: TRBD1
size: NA
V: TRBV18

DNA: TGCAGCGTTGTGGTGGCCGGGGAGTTGTACGAGCAGTACTTC
CDR3: CSVVVAGELYEQYF
length: 14
J: TRBJ2-7
D: NA
size: NA
V: TRBV29-1

DNA: TGCGCCAGCAGCCAGTCGACGGACAGTCCTTCTGAAGCTTTCTTT
CDR3: CASSQSTDSPSEAFF
length: 15
J: TRBJ1-1
D: NA
size: NA
V: TRBV4-3

DNA: TGCGCCAGCAGCTTGTCACCCGGCGGGAAAGGGCACATTCAGTACTTC
CDR3: CASSLSPGGKGHIQYF
length: 16
J: TRBJ2-4
D: NA
size: few
V: TRBV5-1

DNA: TGTGCCATCAGAAGGACAGGCACTTTGAACACTGAAGCTTTCTTT
CDR3: CAIRRTGTLNTEAFF
length: 15
J: TRBJ1-1
D: TRBD1
size: NA
V: TRBV10-3

DNA: TGTGCCAGCAGTTTAGTTGGAGGGGGACTTGACGAGCAGTACTTC
CDR3: CASSLVGGGLDEQYF
length: 15
J: TRBJ2-7
D: NA
size: few
V: TRBV12-3/TRBV12-4

DNA: TGTGCCATCGGGCAGGCCTCGAAGACCCAGTACTTC
CDR3: CAIGQASKTQYF
length: 12
J: TRBJ2-5
D: NA
size: NA
V: TRBV10-3

DNA: TGTGCCAGCAGTTTCAGGGGAAAGACAGATACGCAGTATTTT
CDR3: CASSFRGKTDTQYF
length: 14
J: TRBJ2-3
D: NA
size: few
V: TRBV2

DNA: TGTGCCAGCAGTGAATACGTGGTAGAGACCCAGTACTTC
CDR3: CASSEYVVETQYF
length: 13
J: TRBJ2-5
D: NA
size: few
V: TRBV25-1

DNA: TGTGCCAGCAGTTTCTTAGCCAGCTCCTACGAGCAGTACTTC
CDR3: CASSFLASSYEQYF
length: 14
J: TRBJ2-7
D: NA
size: NA
V: TRBV12-3/TRBV12-4

DNA: TGTGCCAGCAGCTTTGGGACAGGGGACGAGCAGTACTTC
CDR3: CASSFGTGDEQYF
length: 13
J: TRBJ2-7
D: TRBD1
size: few
V: TRBV7-2

DNA: TGTGCCAGCAGTGAGTGGGAGGGCAGGCAAGAGACCCAGTACTTC
CDR3: CASSEWEGRQETQYF
length: 15
J: TRBJ2-5
D: TRBD2
size: NA
V: TRBV6-4

DNA: TGTGCCAGCAGTTCTTATCAGGGGATGAATCAGCCCCAGCATTTT
CDR3: CASSSYQGMNQPQHF
length: 15
J: TRBJ1-5
D: NA
size: few
V: TRBV28

DNA: TGTGCCAGCAGCGTAGTCGTGGGAGGGGGAGACAATGAGCAGTTCTTC
CDR3: CASSVVVGGGDNEQFF
length: 16
J: TRBJ2-1
D: NA
size: few
V: TRBV9

DNA: TGTGCCAGCAGAGCGGACGGGCTCGGGGCAACTAATGAAAAACTGTTTTTT
CDR3: CASRADGLGATNEKLFF
length: 17
J: TRBJ1-4
D: NA
size: NA
V: TRBV6-2/TRBV6-3

DNA: TGTGCCAGCAGCACACAAGCCAAAAACATTCAGTACTTC
CDR3: CASSTQAKNIQYF
length: 13
J: TRBJ2-4
D: NA
size: NA
V: TRBV27

DNA: TGTGCCAGCTCACCTGCTATCGGACGGGGCACAGATACGCAGTATTTT
CDR3: CASSPAIGRGTDTQYF
length: 16
J: TRBJ2-3
D: NA
size: NA
V: TRBV18

DNA: TGCAGTGCCCTGTCCCCTAGCGGGGGAGGAGGGGAGCAGTACTTC
CDR3: CSALSPSGGGGEQYF
length: 15
J: TRBJ2-7
D: TRBD2
size: NA
V: TRBV20-1

DNA: TGCGCCAGCAGCCCATATGCTGAGGCCACGACCGACGCAACTAATGAAAAACTGTTTTTT
CDR3: CASSPYAEATTDATNEKLFF
length: 20
J: TRBJ1-4
D: NA
size: few
V: TRBV4-1

DNA: TGCAGCGTAGAACTAGCGGGAGTTGGCAATGAGCAGTTCTTC
CDR3: CSVELAGVGNEQFF
length: 14
J: TRBJ2-1
D: TRBD2
size: NA
V: TRBV29-1

DNA: TGTGCCAGCACCCTCGGACAGGGGTTTCGGCAGCCCCAGCATTTT
CDR3: CASTLGQGFRQPQHF
length: 15
J: TRBJ1-5
D: TRBD1
size: NA
V: TRBV28

DNA: TGTGCCAGCAGCCCATACAACGCCCAGCGGGAGAGCTCCTACAATGAGCAGTTCTTC
CDR3: CASSPYNAQRESSYNEQFF
length: 19
J: TRBJ2-1
D: TRBD2
size: few
V: TRBV4-2

DNA: TGTGCCAGCTCACCAGGGACACTTAGCAATCAGCCCCAGCATTTT
CDR3: CASSPGTLSNQPQHF
length: 15
J: TRBJ1-5
D: NA
size: few
V: TRBV18

DNA: TGTGCCAGCAGCGAGGGGGGAGTTGATCAGCCCCAGCATTTT
CDR3: CASSEGGVDQPQHF
length: 14
J: TRBJ1-5
D: NA
size: NA
V: TRBV9

DNA: TGTGCCAGCAGCCAAGGACTAGCGGGAGCAGAGACCCAGTACTTC
CDR3: CASSQGLAGAETQYF
length: 15
J: TRBJ2-5
D: TRBD2
size: few
V: TRBV3-1

DNA: TGTGCCAGCAGACAGGGGGCTGACGATGAGCAGTTCTTC
CDR3: CASRQGADDEQFF
length: 13
J: TRBJ2-1
D: TRBD1
size: NA
V: TRBV12-3/TRBV12-4

DNA: TGTGCCAGCAGTTCTAGGCGGGAGACGCGGGAGCAGTACTTC
CDR3: CASSSRRETREQYF
length: 14
J: TRBJ2-7
D: TRBD2
size: NA
V: TRBV6-2/TRBV6-3

DNA: TGCGCCAGCAGCCATGGACAAGGAGCCTACGAGCAGTACTTC
CDR3: CASSHGQGAYEQYF
length: 14
J: TRBJ2-7
D: NA
size: NA
V: TRBV4-1

DNA: TGTGCCAGCAGCCAAGGTGGAGGGGGATCGGACGGGGAGCTGTTTTTT
CDR3: CASSQGGGGSDGELFF
length: 16
J: TRBJ2-2
D: NA
size: NA
V: TRBV4-2

DNA: TGTGCCAGCTCACCACCTAAAATAGGACTCACCCGCTTTACAGATACGCAGTATTTT
CDR3: CASSPPKIGLTRFTDTQYF
length: 19
J: TRBJ2-3
D: NA
size: few
V: TRBV18

DNA: TGCAGTGCTAGGAAGGACCTTATTAAATCAGATACGCAGTATTTT
CDR3: CSARKDLIKSDTQYF
length: 15
J: TRBJ2-3
D: NA
size: NA
V: TRBV20-1

DNA: TGTGCCAGCTCACCGAGGGCTGGACAGCAAGAGACCCAGTACTTC
CDR3: CASSPRAGQQETQYF
length: 15
J: TRBJ2-5
D: NA
size: NA
V: TRBV18

DNA: TGTGCCAGCAGCAGGGGAACTAATGAAAAACTGTTTTTT
CDR3: CASSRGTNEKLFF
length: 13
J: TRBJ1-4
D: NA
size: few
V: TRBV27

DNA: TGTGCCAGCAGCTTATGGGCTACCCCCTACAATGAGCAGTTCTTC
CDR3: CASSLWATPYNEQFF
length: 15
J: TRBJ2-1
D: NA
size: few
V: TRBV11-2

DNA: TGTGCCAGCAGTTCTAGCGGGAGTGTTCGCGAGCAGTACTTC
CDR3: CASSSSGSVREQYF
length: 14
J: TRBJ2-7
D: TRBD2
size: few
V: TRBV6-6

DNA: TGTGCCAGCAGTTACTCGAATACACTAGCGGGAGGTAGTGAGCAGTTCTTC
CDR3: CASSYSNTLAGGSEQFF
length: 17
J: TRBJ2-1
D: TRBD2
size: NA
V: TRBV6-5

DNA: TGTGCCAGCAGCTTCTGCACCGGGGAGCTGTTTTTT
CDR3: CASSFCTGELFF
length: 12
J: TRBJ2-2
D: NA
size: NA
V: TRBV7-9

DNA: TGTGCCAGCAGTTCGGGACCTGAGACCCAGTACTTC
CDR3: CASSSGPETQYF
length: 12
J: TRBJ2-5
D: NA
size: few
V: TRBV28

DNA: TGCGCCAGCAGCTTAGACTTCCGTCCGTACAATGAGCAGTTCTTC
CDR3: CASSLDFRPYNEQFF
length: 15
J: TRBJ2-1
D: NA
size: NA
V: TRBV5-1

DNA: TGTGCCAGCAGGGTAAGGGGAGGCACAGATACGCAGTATTTT
CDR3: CASRVRGGTDTQYF
length: 14
J: TRBJ2-3
D: NA
size: NA
V: TRBV6-2/TRBV6-3

DNA: TGTGCCAGCAGCCCAACAGGGGCGGACGAGCAGTACTTC
CDR3: CASSPTGADEQYF
length: 13
J: TRBJ2-7
D: TRBD1
size: NA
V: TRBV28

DNA: TGCAGTGTCCCGACAACGACAGGCGCCGACTACGAGCAGTACTTC
CDR3: CSVPTTTGADYEQYF
length: 15
J: TRBJ2-7
D: NA
size: few
V: TRBV20-1

DNA: TGCGCCAGCAGCTTGGGGGAACTAAGCACAGATACGCAGTATTTT
CDR3: CASSLGELSTDTQYF
length: 15
J: TRBJ2-3
D: NA
size: few
V: TRBV5-1

DNA: TGCGCCAGCAGCTTGCCATCTAGCGGGCTTGGAGATACGCAGTATTTT
CDR3: CASSLPSSGLGDTQYF
length: 16
J: TRBJ2-3
D: TRBD2
size: NA
V: TRBV5-1

DNA: TGTGCCAGCAGTCTCCTCCGGCAGGATACGCAGTATTTT
CDR3: CASSLLRQDTQYF
length: 13
J: TRBJ2-3
D: NA
size: NA
V: TRBV27